This is a list of T cell receptor beta chains from one sample in a study of response to subunit inactivated influenza vaccine. One entry per CDR3 protein results from TCRdb running MiXCR on the RT-PCR reads. The sample lists approximately 230,000 distinct CDR3 sequences; more than 9% were seen once. The input for sequencing was non-naive T cells sorted from PBMCs, taken 14 days before vaccination. These TCRs come from a man aged 45 to 65 who received an inactivated influenza vaccine. The CDR3 runs from the conserved cysteine through the conserved F or W. A D gene is named only where the DNA matches it firmly. Clone size appears in some rows only: once, few, many, or a class for an expanded clone.

cdr3_aa: CSVKQGYSYNEQFF; cdr3_nt: TGCAGCGTCAAACAGGGATATTCCTACAATGAGCAGTTCTTC; j_call: TRBJ2-1; clone_size: few; d_call: NA; v_call: TRBV29-1
cdr3_aa: CASITGGHEQFF; cdr3_nt: TGTGCCAGCATTACCGGTGGGCATGAGCAGTTCTTC; j_call: TRBJ2-1; clone_size: many; d_call: NA; v_call: TRBV6-6
cdr3_aa: CASSWGQGLNTEAFF; cdr3_nt: TGCGCCAGCAGCTGGGGACAGGGGTTGAACACTGAAGCTTTCTTT; j_call: TRBJ1-1; clone_size: few; d_call: TRBD1; v_call: TRBV5-1
cdr3_aa: CASRATGGAEAFF; cdr3_nt: TGTGCCAGCAGAGCGACAGGGGGTGCTGAAGCTTTCTTT; j_call: TRBJ1-1; clone_size: few; d_call: TRBD1; v_call: TRBV6-2/TRBV6-3
cdr3_aa: CASSQVTGTVNTEAFF; cdr3_nt: TGTGCCAGCAGCCAAGTTACCGGGACAGTAAACACTGAAGCTTTCTTT; j_call: TRBJ1-1; clone_size: few; d_call: TRBD1; v_call: TRBV4-2
cdr3_aa: CSASATGTSSYEQYF; cdr3_nt: TGCAGTGCTAGTGCAACCGGGACATCCTCCTACGAGCAGTACTTC; j_call: TRBJ2-7; clone_size: NA; d_call: NA; v_call: TRBV20-1
cdr3_aa: CASSLSSWGGRETQYF; cdr3_nt: TGTGCCAGCAGTTTGTCTTCGTGGGGGGGCCGAGAGACCCAGTACTTC; j_call: TRBJ2-5; clone_size: many; d_call: NA; v_call: TRBV27
cdr3_aa: CASSNVVGGYTF; cdr3_nt: TGTGCCAGCAGTAACGTGGTTGGGGGCTACACCTTC; j_call: TRBJ1-2; clone_size: once; d_call: NA; v_call: TRBV6-2/TRBV6-3
cdr3_aa: CASSSADRGLGGGYTF; cdr3_nt: TGTGCCAGCAGCTCAGCCGACAGGGGATTGGGAGGAGGCTACACCTTC; j_call: TRBJ1-2; clone_size: NA; d_call: TRBD1; v_call: TRBV7-8
cdr3_aa: CSAKPRANYNEQFF; cdr3_nt: TGCAGTGCTAAACCCAGGGCGAACTACAATGAGCAGTTCTTC; j_call: TRBJ2-1; clone_size: NA; d_call: NA; v_call: TRBV20-1
cdr3_aa: CASSTTGGGNEQFF; cdr3_nt: TGTGCCAGTAGTACGACGGGGGGTGGCAATGAGCAGTTCTTC; j_call: TRBJ2-1; clone_size: few; d_call: TRBD2; v_call: TRBV19
cdr3_aa: CSARDSRRGVLYEQYF; cdr3_nt: TGCAGTGCTAGAGATTCCCGCCGGGGCGTACTCTACGAGCAGTACTTC; j_call: TRBJ2-7; clone_size: NA; d_call: NA; v_call: TRBV20-1
cdr3_aa: CASSQVGNADTQYF; cdr3_nt: TGCGCCAGCAGCCAAGTGGGTAACGCAGATACGCAGTATTTT; j_call: TRBJ2-3; clone_size: many; d_call: NA; v_call: TRBV4-1
cdr3_aa: CASSYKSGQETQYF; cdr3_nt: TGTGCCAGCAGTTACAAGAGCGGACAAGAGACCCAGTACTTC; j_call: TRBJ2-5; clone_size: NA; d_call: NA; v_call: TRBV6-2/TRBV6-3
cdr3_aa: CASRKTSGGLGEQFF; cdr3_nt: TGTGCCAGCAGAAAGACTAGCGGGGGTCTCGGTGAGCAGTTCTTC; j_call: TRBJ2-1; clone_size: few; d_call: TRBD2; v_call: TRBV4-2
cdr3_aa: CSVHRDRVYQETQYF; cdr3_nt: TGCAGCGTTCATCGGGACAGGGTGTACCAAGAGACCCAGTACTTC; j_call: TRBJ2-5; clone_size: many; d_call: TRBD1; v_call: TRBV29-1
cdr3_aa: CSASDGRAGTDTQYF; cdr3_nt: TGCAGTGCTAGCGATGGCAGGGCGGGGACAGATACGCAGTATTTT; j_call: TRBJ2-3; clone_size: many; d_call: NA; v_call: TRBV20-1
cdr3_aa: CASRETGRGYEQYF; cdr3_nt: TGTGCCAGCAGGGAGACAGGGAGAGGCTACGAGCAGTACTTC; j_call: TRBJ2-7; clone_size: few; d_call: TRBD1; v_call: TRBV6-1
cdr3_aa: CSVARGQGTDTQYF; cdr3_nt: TGCAGCGTCGCACGAGGACAGGGCACAGATACGCAGTATTTT; j_call: TRBJ2-3; clone_size: few; d_call: TRBD1; v_call: TRBV29-1
cdr3_aa: CSAIPTQGSSSETQYF; cdr3_nt: TGCAGTGCTATACCCACACAGGGGTCCAGTTCCGAGACCCAGTACTTC; j_call: TRBJ2-5; clone_size: few; d_call: TRBD1; v_call: TRBV20-1
cdr3_aa: CASSSRAGGNEKLFF; cdr3_nt: TGTGCCAGCAGCTCTAGGGCCGGAGGGAATGAAAAACTGTTTTTT; j_call: TRBJ1-4; clone_size: NA; d_call: NA; v_call: TRBV7-2
cdr3_aa: CASGGASQETQYF; cdr3_nt: TGTGCCAGTGGGGGAGCCTCCCAAGAGACCCAGTACTTC; j_call: TRBJ2-5; clone_size: many; d_call: NA; v_call: TRBV10-3
cdr3_aa: CSAHHRAMETQYF; cdr3_nt: TGCAGTGCCCACCACAGGGCGATGGAGACCCAGTACTTC; j_call: TRBJ2-5; clone_size: NA; d_call: NA; v_call: TRBV20-1
cdr3_aa: CSAPTGTPDNEQFF; cdr3_nt: TGCAGTGCCCCGACCGGGACTCCGGACAATGAGCAGTTCTTC; j_call: TRBJ2-1; clone_size: NA; d_call: NA; v_call: TRBV20-1
cdr3_aa: CASSLGTPKASGGVLPSYEQYF; cdr3_nt: TGTGCCAGCAGCTTAGGTACCCCTAAGGCTAGCGGGGGGGTCCTCCCCTCCTACGAGCAGTACTTC; j_call: TRBJ2-7; clone_size: few; d_call: TRBD2; v_call: TRBV11-3
cdr3_aa: CAISEHKKNTEAFF; cdr3_nt: TGTGCCATCAGTGAACACAAAAAGAACACTGAAGCTTTCTTT; j_call: TRBJ1-1; clone_size: NA; d_call: NA; v_call: TRBV10-3
cdr3_aa: CSARLSGQPQHF; cdr3_nt: TGCAGTGCTAGGTTGAGTGGTCAGCCCCAGCATTTT; j_call: TRBJ1-5; clone_size: NA; d_call: NA; v_call: TRBV20-1
cdr3_aa: CSAAGGQQETQYF; cdr3_nt: TGCAGCGCAGCCGGGGGACAGCAAGAGACCCAGTACTTC; j_call: TRBJ2-5; clone_size: many; d_call: NA; v_call: TRBV29-1